The rows below give T cell receptor beta chains drawn from one sample of a study of T-cell reconstitution after alpha-beta-depleted transplantation in children. Via MiXCR, TCRdb re-called the PCR reads, giving one row per CDR3 protein. Of some 87,000 distinct CDR3 sequences in the sample, 15% to 18% were seen once. Sequencing was performed on PBMCs, mostly from graft donor cells, taken 180 days after TCRalphabeta/CD19-depleted stem cell transplant. These receptors were collected from a male patient aged 2-15 years who had a stem cell transplant for acute lymphoblastic leukemia, so the T cells may come from the graft donor. CDR3s include the opening cysteine and the closing phenylalanine or tryptophan. A D gene is named only where the DNA matches it firmly. A clone size is listed for some rows: how often the clone was seen (once, few, many), or a class if it is expanded.

TRBV27	NA	TRBJ2-7	NA	TGTGCCAGCAGTCCTAGGGGCCAGTACTACGAGCAGTACTTC	CASSPRGQYYEQYF
TRBV27	NA	TRBJ2-5	NA	TGTGCCAGCAGTTTTACCAGGGCAGAGACCCAGTACTTC	CASSFTRAETQYF
TRBV7-2	few	TRBJ1-1	NA	TGTGCCAGCAGCGAAACAGGGATTCGGGCTGAAGCTTTCTTT	CASSETGIRAEAFF
TRBV7-2	NA	TRBJ2-5	NA	TGTGCCAGCAGCTTAGGCACTAGGGGCCAGTACTTC	CASSLGTRGQYF
TRBV12-3/TRBV12-4	NA	TRBJ2-2	NA	TGTGCCAGCAGACTTACCGGGGAGCTGTTTTTT	CASRLTGELFF
TRBV5-6	NA	TRBJ2-1	TRBD2	TGTGCCAGCAGCTTGGATCTGGGGAGGGATGAGCAGTTCTTC	CASSLDLGRDEQFF
TRBV4-1	NA	TRBJ2-3	TRBD2	TGCGCCAGCAGCCAAGTCCTGACTATGGCGACTAGCGGGGGGGGAGATACGCAGTATTTT	CASSQVLTMATSGGGDTQYF
TRBV3-1	NA	TRBJ2-3	TRBD1	TGTGCCAGCAGCCACGGACAGGGCACAGATACGCAGTATTTT	CASSHGQGTDTQYF
TRBV7-9	NA	TRBJ2-5	TRBD2	TGTGCCAGCAGCTCCGAGCTAGCGGGGGGGTCTGAGACCCAGTACTTC	CASSSELAGGSETQYF
TRBV12-5	many	TRBJ2-2	TRBD2	TGTGCTAGTGGTTTGGTTTTAGCGGGGAACACCGGGGAGCTGTTTTTT	CASGLVLAGNTGELFF
TRBV7-8	many	TRBJ1-2	TRBD1	TGTGCCAGCAGCCCCACAGAGGGGGCGCTGGGCTACACCTTC	CASSPTEGALGYTF
TRBV9	many	TRBJ1-1	NA	TGTGCCAGCAGCGTAGACAGGGTCACTGAAGCTTTCTTT	CASSVDRVTEAFF
TRBV11-2	NA	TRBJ2-3	TRBD2	TGTGCCAGCAGCTTAGACGGGACTAGCGGGGGGGCCCCAGATACGCAGTATTTT	CASSLDGTSGGAPDTQYF
TRBV5-1	NA	TRBJ1-2	TRBD1	TGCGCCAGCAGCTTGGTGTCAGGGGGCGATTCACCCGGAGATGGCTACACCTTC	CASSLVSGGDSPGDGYTF
TRBV12-3/TRBV12-4	few	TRBJ1-1	NA	TGTGCCAGCAGTTTACGCTCAGACACTGAAGCTTTCTTT	CASSLRSDTEAFF
TRBV25-1	few	TRBJ2-7	NA	TGTGCCAGCAGTGTAGGGGTGCACGAGCAGTACTTC	CASSVGVHEQYF
TRBV7-2	many	TRBJ1-5	NA	TGTGCCAGCAGCCAAAACGGGGTGGGCAATCAGCCCCAGCATTTT	CASSQNGVGNQPQHF
TRBV7-9	many	TRBJ2-7	NA	TGTGCCAGCAGCTTTGGGCAGGGGAGCTACGAGCAGTACTTC	CASSFGQGSYEQYF
TRBV7-6	NA	TRBJ2-7	NA	TGTGCCAGCAGCTTAGGGACGGCGGTAGGGGACGAGCAGTACTTC	CASSLGTAVGDEQYF
TRBV3-1	few	TRBJ1-1	NA	TGTGCCAGCAGCCAAGTTCACATAATAAACACTGAAGCTTTCTTT	CASSQVHIINTEAFF
TRBV11-2	few	TRBJ2-7	NA	TGTGCCAGCGGCATAGCCTCCTACGAGCAGTACTTC	CASGIASYEQYF
TRBV27	few	TRBJ1-5	TRBD1	TGTGCCAGCAGTCCCCGGGACAGGACCATTAATCAGCCCCAGCATTTT	CASSPRDRTINQPQHF
TRBV20-1	few	TRBJ2-5	NA	TGCAGTGCTAGAAGGATTCATGGACGGATCCAAGAGACCCAGTACTTC	CSARRIHGRIQETQYF
TRBV20-1	NA	TRBJ1-1	TRBD1	TGCAGGGCCCGGGACAGGATATCGAACACTGAAGCTTTCTTT	CRARDRISNTEAFF
TRBV6-1	few	TRBJ2-3	TRBD1	TGTGCCAGCCGAAAAGGACAGGGGGCCACAGATACGCAGTATTTT	CASRKGQGATDTQYF
TRBV5-1	NA	TRBJ1-1	NA	TGCGCCAGCAGCTTGGAGGTCAGGCCCCGGAAGAACACTGAAGCTTTCTTT	CASSLEVRPRKNTEAFF
TRBV29-1	NA	TRBJ2-3	NA	TGCAGCGCTGGAGAAGGGGGCGCGGGGGGAGATACGCAGTATTTT	CSAGEGGAGGDTQYF
TRBV25-1	few	TRBJ2-7	TRBD1	TGTGCCAGCAGTAACTCCGGGACAGGACTCTACGAGCAGTACTTC	CASSNSGTGLYEQYF
TRBV6-2/TRBV6-3	NA	TRBJ2-7	TRBD1	TGTGCCAGCAGTCGAGCCGGACAGGGGCTCCTTTACGAGCAGTACTTC	CASSRAGQGLLYEQYF
TRBV6-2/TRBV6-3	few	TRBJ2-5	TRBD2	TGTGCCAGCAGAAGCGGGGGAGAGACCCAGTACTTC	CASRSGGETQYF
TRBV20-1	NA	TRBJ2-5	TRBD1	TGCAGTCCCCAGGGACAGCCTTCGACCCAGTACTTC	CSPQGQPSTQYF
TRBV7-8	NA	TRBJ1-2	TRBD1	TGTGCCAGCAGCTTAGTAAGCCGACAGGGTTCTTGGTATGGCTACACCTTC	CASSLVSRQGSWYGYTF
TRBV21-1	NA	TRBJ2-3	NA	TGTGCCAGCAGCAACAGGGACCTTTTCACAGATACGCAGTATTTT	CASSNRDLFTDTQYF
TRBV20-1	NA	TRBJ2-2	NA	TGCAGTGTCCCGATGAACACCGGGGAGCTGTTTTTT	CSVPMNTGELFF
TRBV6-1	NA	TRBJ2-7	NA	TGTGCCAGCAGTGAAAGGTGGGAGCAGTACTTC	CASSERWEQYF
TRBV15	NA	TRBJ2-5	NA	TGTGCCACCCTAGGGGGCCAAGAGACCCAGTACTTC	CATLGGQETQYF
TRBV6-1	many	TRBJ2-5	NA	TGTGCCAGCAGGCCGCAGGGTTGGGGAGAGACCCAGTACTTC	CASRPQGWGETQYF
TRBV9	NA	TRBJ2-2	TRBD2	TGTGCCAGCAGCGTAGGGGACTATCCCGGGGAGCTGTTTTTT	CASSVGDYPGELFF
TRBV4-2	many	TRBJ2-7	NA	TGTGCCAGCAGCCATCAGCTAGGGGCGAGCTCCTACGAGCAGTACTTC	CASSHQLGASSYEQYF
TRBV9	many	TRBJ2-4	TRBD1	TGTGCCAGCAGCGTAGAGGCGGACAGGGGGCTTGGCAAAAACATTCAGTACTTC	CASSVEADRGLGKNIQYF
TRBV7-9	NA	TRBJ1-1	NA	TGTGCCAGCAGCTTAGATAGTCTGGGGCGTAACACTGAAGCTTTCTTT	CASSLDSLGRNTEAFF
TRBV9	NA	TRBJ2-1	NA	TGTGCCAGCAGCGTAGAGGGTTACAGGGTATTAGGCCGCTCCTACAATGAGCAGTTCTTC	CASSVEGYRVLGRSYNEQFF
TRBV7-2	few	TRBJ2-1	NA	TGTGCCAGCAGCCCCCTTTTGCGGGGAAATGAGCAGTTCTTC	CASSPLLRGNEQFF
TRBV15	NA	TRBJ2-7	TRBD1	TGTGCCACCAGCAGCTATGGACAGGGCTACGAGCAGTACTTC	CATSSYGQGYEQYF
TRBV20-1	few	TRBJ2-5	TRBD2	TGCAGTGCTAGCCTCGGGAGGTCGGCACTGGTCCAAGAGACCCAGTACTTC	CSASLGRSALVQETQYF
TRBV7-2	many	TRBJ1-3	NA	TGTGCCAGCAGCTTCTGGGGAAACACCATATATTTT	CASSFWGNTIYF
TRBV6-5	few	TRBJ2-7	NA	TGTGCCAGCAGTTACGGTTCCGACCAGGGAATCGAGCAGTACTTC	CASSYGSDQGIEQYF
TRBV20-1	NA	TRBJ2-1	TRBD2	TGCAGTGCTAGAGATCCCCTAACTACTAGCGGGGGGGCCAATGAGCAGTTCTTC	CSARDPLTTSGGANEQFF
TRBV7-2	few	TRBJ2-3	TRBD2	TGTGCCAGCAGCCCGTCGGGGGGGCTCGCAGATACGCAGTATTTT	CASSPSGGLADTQYF
TRBV5-6	few	TRBJ2-7	NA	TGTGCCAGCAGCTTCCGAGGGAACTACGAGCAGTACTTC	CASSFRGNYEQYF
TRBV29-1	NA	TRBJ2-5	NA	TGCAGCGCGCGACGGGGGATCCAAGAGACCCAGTACTTC	CSARRGIQETQYF
TRBV5-4	NA	TRBJ1-1	NA	TGTGCCAGCAGCTTGGACAGTAGCGGCACTGAAGCTTTCTTT	CASSLDSSGTEAFF